This T cell receptor (beta chain) stems from a study of shared clonotypes between healthy human individuals. At the level of the study: The study enrolled a couple of women and a few men aged 18 to 49.

Remarks on this clone: At one boundary the junction diverges from the germline segment, which might be a read error.

Libraries were prepared by immunoSEQ multiplex PCR; TCRdb keeps only in-frame clonotypes and omits some of them. In the table there are around 1,100,000 clones, around 77% of which are singletons. This CDR3 is built from 15 residues. Germline values: CDR1 MDHEN, CDR2 SYDVKM. The chain joins TRBV28 to TRBJ2-5; 10 bases agree with TRBD1. The source of this sequence is a man aged 18 to 29 in good health. Some clones in this sample may be carry-over from other donors' samples. Sequencing was done on a sample of memory CD4+ T cells from PBMCs. Subset given: CD45RA-negative fraction. CDR3 residues: CAGSLRDRGGETQYF. In DNA, the CDR3 is TGTGCCGGCAGTCTCCGGGACAGGGGTGGAGAGACCCAGTACTTC.